This T cell receptor (beta chain) is from a study of cytomegalovirus exposure and HLA in healthy donors. Overall study: Roughly 80 million unique TCRs from HLA-typed donors were held in an early data release. General study findings and limits: Within the data, a cluster of highly shared sequence variants was likely a sequencing artifact. The authors confirmed in vitro that three CMV-associated chains were specific for CMV antigens. Some V segments (TRBV6-2 and TRBV6-3 among them) were excluded as indistinguishable.

This clone was counted a single time. Its target is unknown. Both 60 Vbeta primers and 13 Jbeta primers went into the PCR. TCRdb keeps only in-frame clones here, not all; method: immunoSEQ multiplex PCR. Here the sample spans approximately 130,000 clones, roughly three quarters being singletons. There are 16 residues in the CDR3. Germline V gives CDR1 SGHVS, CDR2 FNYEAQ. V shed 1 base and J 6 bases; nucleotides not matched to a gene: 5. What was sequenced was PBMCs. The chain joins TRBV7-6 to TRBJ2-7; TRBD2 aligns across 14 bases. The source is a male donor in good health and CMV-seronegative. The CDR3 here is CASSLETSGGAFEQYF. CDR3 bases: TGTGCCAGCAGCTTAGAGACTAGCGGGGGGGCGTTCGAGCAGTACTTC.